Listed below are T cell receptor beta chains from one sample, sequenced in a study of T cell responses to AZD1222 COVID-19 vaccine. Data came from immunoSEQ multiplex PCR; TCRdb stores just in-frame clones and leaves some out. The sample shows 25,000 to 30,000 clones, approximately 92% of them seen only once. Here the sequenced sample was peripheral blood, taken 28 days after the second AZD1222 dose. All receptors come from an adult who received the AZD1222 COVID-19 vaccine. CDR3s leave out the opening cysteine and the closing phenylalanine or tryptophan. Fields, in order: V gene, CDR3 protein.

TRBV9 | ASSVGNRNTDTQY
TRBV12-5 | ASGPGHESTYGYT
TRBV6-2/TRBV6-3 | ASSGRPGTSGRVPPDTQY
TRBV21-1 | ARRPYFDKELSNQPQH
TRBV7-3 | ASSPQAVSTDTQY
TRBV6-2/TRBV6-3 | ASSGGGQPQH
TRBV18 | ASSPLWDTVDQPQH
TRBV7-9 | ASSWGQLYGYT
TRBV29-1 | SVQRTAGSNYGYT
TRBV3-1/TRBV3-2 | ASSQEGGNTEAF
TRBV4-1 | ASSLSFRDRESSNQPQH
TRBV5-4 | ASSSKAGTASTDTQY
TRBV9 | ASSARQGRNTEAF
TRBV5-1 | ASSPTTGLSEKLF
TRBV3-1/TRBV3-2 | ASSQDLSRDTQY
TRBV28 | ASRLPPGQGAHEQY
TRBV6-2/TRBV6-3 | ASSYNGWGY